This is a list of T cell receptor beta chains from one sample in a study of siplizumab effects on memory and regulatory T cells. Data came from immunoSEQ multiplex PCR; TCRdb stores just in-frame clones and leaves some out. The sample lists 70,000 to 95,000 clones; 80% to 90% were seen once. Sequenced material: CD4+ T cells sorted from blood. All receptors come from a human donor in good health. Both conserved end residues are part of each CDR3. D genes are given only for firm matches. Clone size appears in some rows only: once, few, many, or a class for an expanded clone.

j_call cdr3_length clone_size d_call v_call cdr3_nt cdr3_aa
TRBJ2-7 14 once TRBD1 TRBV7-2 TGTGCCAGCAGCAAGTCGACAGGGAACGACGAGCAGTACTTC CASSKSTGNDEQYF
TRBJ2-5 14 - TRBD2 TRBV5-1 TGCGCCAGCAGCTTGACTAGCGGCCAAGAGACCCAGTACTTC CASSLTSGQETQYF
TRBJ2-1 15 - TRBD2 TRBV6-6 TGTGCCAGCAGCACCGGAAGACTAGCGGTTAATGAGCAGTTCTTC CASSTGRLAVNEQFF
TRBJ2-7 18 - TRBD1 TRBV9 TGTGCCAGCAGCCGGGGACAGGGGGCGCCTAGGGGAGGCTACGAGCAGTACTTC CASSRGQGAPRGGYEQYF
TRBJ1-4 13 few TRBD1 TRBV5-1 TGCGCCAGCGGACAGGGGGGGCCTGAAAAACTGTTTTTT CASGQGGPEKLFF
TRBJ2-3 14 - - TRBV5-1 TGCGCCAGCAGCAGAAGACAGGTGGCAGATACGCAGTATTTT CASSRRQVADTQYF
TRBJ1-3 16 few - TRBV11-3 TGTGCCAGCAGCTTAGATCCGTGGTTCTCTGGAAACACCATATATTTT CASSLDPWFSGNTIYF
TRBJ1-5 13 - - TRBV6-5 TGTGCCAGCAGTGGGGGGGTTTATCAGCCCCAGCATTTT CASSGGVYQPQHF
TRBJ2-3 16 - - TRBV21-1 TGTGCCAGCAGCAAAGATGATAGTTACGCGGCAGATACGCAGTATTTT CASSKDDSYAADTQYF
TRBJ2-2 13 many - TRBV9 TGTGCCAGCAGCGTAGGGATAGCTCCGGAGCTGTTTTTT CASSVGIAPELFF
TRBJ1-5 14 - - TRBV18 TGTGCCAGCTCAGGAGGGGTAAGAAATCAGCCCCAGCATTTT CASSGGVRNQPQHF
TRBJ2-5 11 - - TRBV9 TGTGCCAGCAGCTTCCAAGAGACCCAGTACTTC CASSFQETQYF
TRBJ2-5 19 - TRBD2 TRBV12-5 TGTGCTAGTGGTTCTAGGTGGGCCAAGCGGGAGGGCTGGGAAGAGACCCAGTACTTC CASGSRWAKREGWEETQYF
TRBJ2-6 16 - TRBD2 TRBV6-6 TGTGCCAGCACTCCTAGCGGGCCCTCTGGGGCCAACGTCCTGACTTTC CASTPSGPSGANVLTF
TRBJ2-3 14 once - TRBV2 TGTGCCAGCAGTGTGCTAGTGAGCACAGATACGCAGTATTTT CASSVLVSTDTQYF
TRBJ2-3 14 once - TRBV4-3 TGCGCCAGCAGCCAAGATACCGGGACAGATACGCAGTATTTT CASSQDTGTDTQYF
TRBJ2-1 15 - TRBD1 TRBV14 TGTGCCAGCAGACCAGGGGGCGTAAGCCACAATGAGCAGTTCTTC CASRPGGVSHNEQFF
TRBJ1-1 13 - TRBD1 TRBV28 TGTGCCAGCAGTCTTAACAGGGGCACTGAAGCTTTCTTT CASSLNRGTEAFF
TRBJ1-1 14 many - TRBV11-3 TGTGCCAGCAGCTTAGATACAGGGAACACTGAAGCTTTCTTT CASSLDTGNTEAFF
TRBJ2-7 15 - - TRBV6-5 TGTGCCAGCAGTTCCCCGGGACGGATACTGAGGGAGCAGTACTTC CASSSPGRILREQYF
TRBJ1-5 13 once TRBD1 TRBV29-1 TGCAGCGTAGGACAGGGGAGCAATCAGCCCCAGCATTTT CSVGQGSNQPQHF
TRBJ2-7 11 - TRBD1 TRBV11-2 TGTGCCAGCAGCTTTGGGACAGTGCAGTACTTC CASSFGTVQYF
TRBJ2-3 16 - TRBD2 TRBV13 TGTGCCAGCAGCCGGCCCCGGACTAGCGGCACAGATACGCAGTATTTT CASSRPRTSGTDTQYF
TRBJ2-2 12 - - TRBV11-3 TGTGCCAGCAGCTTAGTTATGGGGGAGCTGTTTTTT CASSLVMGELFF
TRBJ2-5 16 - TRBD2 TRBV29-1 TGCAGCGTTGAAGATCCCGGGGGGGTGGGGTTGGAGACCCAGTACTTC CSVEDPGGVGLETQYF
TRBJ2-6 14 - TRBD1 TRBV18 TGTGCCAGCTCGGACAGGGCTGGGGCCAACGTCCTGACTTTC CASSDRAGANVLTF
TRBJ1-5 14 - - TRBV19 TGTGCCAGTAGCCAGAGGGGCCCTAATCAGCCCCAGCATTTT CASSQRGPNQPQHF
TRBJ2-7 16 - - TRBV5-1 TGCGCCAGCAGCTTGGAAGGTAGCGTTAACTCCTACGAGCAGTACTTC CASSLEGSVNSYEQYF
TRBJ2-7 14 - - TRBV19 TGTGCCAGTAGTAAACCGGGACGATCTACCGAGCAGTACTTC CASSKPGRSTEQYF
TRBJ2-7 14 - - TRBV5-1 TGCGCCAGCAGCTTTAAAGGGGAGTCCTACGAGCAGTACTTC CASSFKGESYEQYF
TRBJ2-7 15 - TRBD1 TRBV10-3 TGTGCCATCAGTGAGAAAGGGGGCCGCTCCTACGAGCAGTACTTC CAISEKGGRSYEQYF
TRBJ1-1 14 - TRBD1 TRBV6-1 TGTGCCAGCAGCCCAGGGGGGTCTCCAAGTCGAGCTTTCTTT CASSPGGSPSRAFF
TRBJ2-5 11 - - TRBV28 TGTGCCAGCAGTAGTAAGGAGACCCAGTACTTC CASSSKETQYF
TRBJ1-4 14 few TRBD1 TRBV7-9 TGTGCCAGCAGCCTGGGACAGGCGGAAGAAAAACTGTTTTTT CASSLGQAEEKLFF
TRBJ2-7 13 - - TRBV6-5 TGTGCCAGCAGTTTAGGGAGGTCCTACGAGCAGTACTTC CASSLGRSYEQYF